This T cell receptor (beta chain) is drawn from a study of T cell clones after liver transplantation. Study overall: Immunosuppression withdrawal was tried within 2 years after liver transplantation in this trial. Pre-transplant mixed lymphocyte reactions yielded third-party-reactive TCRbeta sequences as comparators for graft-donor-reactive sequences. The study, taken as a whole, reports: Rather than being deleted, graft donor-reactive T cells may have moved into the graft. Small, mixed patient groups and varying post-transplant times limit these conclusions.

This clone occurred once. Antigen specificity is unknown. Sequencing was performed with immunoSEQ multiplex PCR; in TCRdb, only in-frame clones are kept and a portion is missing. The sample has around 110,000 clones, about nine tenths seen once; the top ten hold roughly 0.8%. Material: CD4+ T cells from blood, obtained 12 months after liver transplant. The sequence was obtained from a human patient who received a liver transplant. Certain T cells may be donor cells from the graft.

The CDR3 region has the DNA TGTGCCAGCAGTGAAGCGCAAGAGACAGGGTCCTACGAGCAGTACTTC. This encodes CASSEAQETGSYEQYF. The V call is TRBV2, the J call TRBJ2-7, with TRBD1 matching 7 bases. Germline V gene data show CDR1 as SNHLY and CDR2 as FYNNEI. Losses at the gene ends were 0 bases for V and 1 base for J; bases not matched to a gene: 6. The CDR3 runs 16 residues.